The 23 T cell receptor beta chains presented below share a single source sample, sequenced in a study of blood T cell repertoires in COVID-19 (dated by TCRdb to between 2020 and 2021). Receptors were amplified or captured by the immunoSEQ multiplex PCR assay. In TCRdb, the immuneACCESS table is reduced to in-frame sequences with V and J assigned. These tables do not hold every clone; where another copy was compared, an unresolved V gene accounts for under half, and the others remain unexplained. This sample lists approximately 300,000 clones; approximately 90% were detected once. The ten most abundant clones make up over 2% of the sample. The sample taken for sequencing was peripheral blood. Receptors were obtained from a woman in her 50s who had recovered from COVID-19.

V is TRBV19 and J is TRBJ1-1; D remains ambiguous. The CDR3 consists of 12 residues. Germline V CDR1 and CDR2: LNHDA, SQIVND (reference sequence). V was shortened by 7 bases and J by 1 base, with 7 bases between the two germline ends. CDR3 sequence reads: CASTEGNTEAFF. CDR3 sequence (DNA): TGTGCCAGTACCGAGGGGAACACTGAAGCTTTCTTT.

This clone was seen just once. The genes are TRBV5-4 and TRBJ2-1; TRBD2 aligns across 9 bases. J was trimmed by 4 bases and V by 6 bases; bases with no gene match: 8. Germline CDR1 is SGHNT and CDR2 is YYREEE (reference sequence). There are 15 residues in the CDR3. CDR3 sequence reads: CASTGSGGKYNEQFF. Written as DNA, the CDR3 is TGTGCCAGCACCGGTAGCGGGGGCAAATACAATGAGCAGTTCTTC.

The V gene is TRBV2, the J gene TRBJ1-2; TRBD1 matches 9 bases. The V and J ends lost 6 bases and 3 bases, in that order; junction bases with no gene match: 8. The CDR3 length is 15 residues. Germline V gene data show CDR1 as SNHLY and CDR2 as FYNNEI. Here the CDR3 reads CASSKTRTGDYGYTF. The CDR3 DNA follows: TGTGCCAGCAGCAAGACGAGGACAGGGGACTATGGCTACACCTTC.

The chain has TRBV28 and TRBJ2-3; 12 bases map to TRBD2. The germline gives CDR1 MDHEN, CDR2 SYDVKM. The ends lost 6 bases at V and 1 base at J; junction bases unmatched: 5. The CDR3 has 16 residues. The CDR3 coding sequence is TGTGCCAGCAGCCCTTCTAGCGGGAGGGGCACAGATACGCAGTATTTT. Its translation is CASSPSSGRGTDTQYF.

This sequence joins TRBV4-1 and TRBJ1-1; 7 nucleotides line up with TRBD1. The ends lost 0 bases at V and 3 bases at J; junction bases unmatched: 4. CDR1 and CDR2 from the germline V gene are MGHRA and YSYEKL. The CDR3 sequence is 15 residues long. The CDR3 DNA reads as TGCGCCAGCAGCCAAGAGAGAACAGGGGACACTGAAGCTTTCTTT. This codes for CASSQERTGDTEAFF.

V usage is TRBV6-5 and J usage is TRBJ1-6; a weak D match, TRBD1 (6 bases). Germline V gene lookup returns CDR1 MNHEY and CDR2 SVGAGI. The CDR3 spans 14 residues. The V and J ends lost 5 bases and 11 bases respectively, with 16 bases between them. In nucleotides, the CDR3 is TGTGCCAGCAGTACAAGGGGGTCGGGGCCACCCCTCCACTTT. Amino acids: CASSTRGSGPPLHF.

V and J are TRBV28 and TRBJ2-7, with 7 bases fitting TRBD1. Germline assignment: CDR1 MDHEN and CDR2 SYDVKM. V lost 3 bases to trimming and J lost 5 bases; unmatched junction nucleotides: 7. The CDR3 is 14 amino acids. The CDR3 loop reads CASSLLAGGHEQYF. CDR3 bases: TGTGCCAGCAGTTTGCTGGCAGGGGGACACGAGCAGTACTTC.

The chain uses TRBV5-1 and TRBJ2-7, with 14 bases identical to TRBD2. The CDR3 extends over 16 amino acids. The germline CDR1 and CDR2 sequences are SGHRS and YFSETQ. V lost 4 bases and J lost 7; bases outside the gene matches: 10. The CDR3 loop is CASSLRTSGRIKEQYF. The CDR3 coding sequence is TGCGCCAGCAGCCTCAGGACTAGCGGGAGGATCAAAGAGCAGTACTTC.

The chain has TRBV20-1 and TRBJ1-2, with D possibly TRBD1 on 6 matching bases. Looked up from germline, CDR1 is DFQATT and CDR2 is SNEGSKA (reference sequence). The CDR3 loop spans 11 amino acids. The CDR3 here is CSAQGPYDYTF. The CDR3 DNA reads TGCAGCGCCCAGGGGCCTTACGACTACACCTTC.

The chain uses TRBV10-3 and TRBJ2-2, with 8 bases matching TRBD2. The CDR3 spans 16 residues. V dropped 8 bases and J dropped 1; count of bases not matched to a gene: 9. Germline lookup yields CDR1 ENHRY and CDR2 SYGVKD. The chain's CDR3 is CAIHPTSGRNTGELFF. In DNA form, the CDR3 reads TGTGCCATCCACCCTACTAGCGGAAGGAACACCGGGGAGCTGTTTTTT.

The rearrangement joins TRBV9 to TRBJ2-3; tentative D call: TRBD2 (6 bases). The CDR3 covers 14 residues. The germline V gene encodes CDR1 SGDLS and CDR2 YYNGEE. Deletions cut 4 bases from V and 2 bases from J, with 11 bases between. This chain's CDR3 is CASSLRGYTDTQYF. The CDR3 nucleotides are TGTGCCAGCAGCTTACGGGGGTACACAGATACGCAGTATTTT.

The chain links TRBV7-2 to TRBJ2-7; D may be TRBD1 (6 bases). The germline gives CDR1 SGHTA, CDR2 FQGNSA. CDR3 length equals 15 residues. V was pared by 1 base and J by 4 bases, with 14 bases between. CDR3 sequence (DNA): TGTGCCAGCAGCTTAGTACCTGAGGGGGAATACGAGCAGTACTTC. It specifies CASSLVPEGEYEQYF. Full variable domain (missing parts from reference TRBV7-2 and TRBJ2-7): GAGVSQSPSNKVTEKGKDVELRCDPISGHTALYWYRQSLGQGLEFLIYFQGNSAPDKSGLPSDRFSAERTGGSVSTLTIQRTQQEDSAVYLCASSLVPEGEYEQYFGPGTRLTVT.

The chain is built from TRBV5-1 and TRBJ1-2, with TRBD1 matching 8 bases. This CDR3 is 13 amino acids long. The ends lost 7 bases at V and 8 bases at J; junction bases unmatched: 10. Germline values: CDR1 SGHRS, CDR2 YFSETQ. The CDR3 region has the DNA TGCGCCAGCTACGGCCAGGGGGCGCAGGGCTACACCTTC. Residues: CASYGQGAQGYTF.

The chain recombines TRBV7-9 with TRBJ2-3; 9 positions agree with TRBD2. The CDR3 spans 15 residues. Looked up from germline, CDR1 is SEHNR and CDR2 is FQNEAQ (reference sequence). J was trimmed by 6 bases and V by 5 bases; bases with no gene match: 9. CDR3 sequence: CASSATSGRGDTQYF. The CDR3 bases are TGTGCCAGCAGCGCAACTAGCGGGCGGGGGGATACGCAGTATTTT.

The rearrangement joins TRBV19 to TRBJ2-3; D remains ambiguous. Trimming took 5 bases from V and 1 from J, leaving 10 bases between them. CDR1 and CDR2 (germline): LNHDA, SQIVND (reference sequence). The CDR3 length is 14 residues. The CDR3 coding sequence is TGTGCCAGTAGTCTCGGCCGGGGCACAGATACGCAGTATTTT. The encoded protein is CASSLGRGTDTQYF.

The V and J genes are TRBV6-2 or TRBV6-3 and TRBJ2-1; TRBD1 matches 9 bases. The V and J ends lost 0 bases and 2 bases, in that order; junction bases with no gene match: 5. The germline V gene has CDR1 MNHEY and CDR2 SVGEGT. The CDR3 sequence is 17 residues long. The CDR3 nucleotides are TGTGCCAGCAGTTACTCGCGACAGGGGGTCACCTACAATGAGCAGTTCTTC. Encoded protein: CASSYSRQGVTYNEQFF.

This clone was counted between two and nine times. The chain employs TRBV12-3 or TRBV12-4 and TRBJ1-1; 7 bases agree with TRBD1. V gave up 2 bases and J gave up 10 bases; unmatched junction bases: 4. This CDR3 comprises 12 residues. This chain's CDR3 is CASSLRGQVAFF. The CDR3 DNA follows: TGTGCCAGCAGTTTAAGGGGGCAGGTAGCTTTCTTT.

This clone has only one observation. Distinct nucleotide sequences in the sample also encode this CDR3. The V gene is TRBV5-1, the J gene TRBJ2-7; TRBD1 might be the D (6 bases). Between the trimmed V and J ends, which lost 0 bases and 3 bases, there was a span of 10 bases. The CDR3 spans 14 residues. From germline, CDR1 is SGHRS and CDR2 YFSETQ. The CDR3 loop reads CASSLVDRSYEQYF. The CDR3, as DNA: TGCGCCAGCAGCTTGGTCGACAGGAGCTACGAGCAGTACTTC.

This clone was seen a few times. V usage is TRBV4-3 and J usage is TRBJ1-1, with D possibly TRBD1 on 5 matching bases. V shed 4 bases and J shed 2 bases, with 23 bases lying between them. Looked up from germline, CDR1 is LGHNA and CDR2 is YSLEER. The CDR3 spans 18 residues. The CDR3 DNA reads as TGCGCCAGCAGCCCGGGAGGTTTTAGGGGCGGAGGCAACACTGAAGCTTTCTTT. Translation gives CASSPGGFRGGGNTEAFF.

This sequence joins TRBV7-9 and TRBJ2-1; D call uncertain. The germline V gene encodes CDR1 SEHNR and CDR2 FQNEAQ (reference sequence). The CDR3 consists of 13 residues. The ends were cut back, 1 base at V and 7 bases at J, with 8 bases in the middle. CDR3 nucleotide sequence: TGTGCCAGCAGCTTAGGTACACAAAATGAGCAGTTCTTC. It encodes CASSLGTQNEQFF. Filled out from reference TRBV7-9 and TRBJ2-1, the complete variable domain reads DTGVSQNPRHKITKRGQNVTFRCDPISEHNRLYWYRQTLGQGPEFLTYFQNEAQLEKSRLLSDRFSAERPKGSFSTLEIQRTEQGDSAMYLCASSLGTQNEQFFGPGTRLTVL.

CDR3 nucleotide sequence: TGTGCCAGCTCACCAATGCTTGGGGACAGACTTAACACTGAAGCTTTCTTT. Its protein is CASSPMLGDRLNTEAFF. The chain employs TRBV18 and TRBJ1-1, with 7 bases that match TRBD1. There are 17 residues in the CDR3. The trim removed 2 bases at V and 2 bases at J, leaving 11 bases unmatched. The germline gives CDR1 KGHSH, CDR2 LQKENI.

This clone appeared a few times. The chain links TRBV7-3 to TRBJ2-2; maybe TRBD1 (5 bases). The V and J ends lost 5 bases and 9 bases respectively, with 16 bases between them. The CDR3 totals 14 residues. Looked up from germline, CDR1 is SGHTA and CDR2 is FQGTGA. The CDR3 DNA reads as TGTGCCAGCAGCCCCGCAGGGTATTCCCGGGAGCTGTTTTTT. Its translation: CASSPAGYSRELFF.

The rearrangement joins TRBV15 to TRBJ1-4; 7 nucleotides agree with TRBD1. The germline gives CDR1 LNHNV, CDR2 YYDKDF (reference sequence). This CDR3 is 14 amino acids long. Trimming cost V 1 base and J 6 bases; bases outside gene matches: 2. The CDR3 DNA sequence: TGTGCCACCAGCAGAGCAGGGACAGATGAAAAACTGTTTTTT. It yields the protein CATSRAGTDEKLFF.